Here is one T cell receptor beta chain with its context. Its matching antigen is unknown. The investigators reverse transcribed all of the isolated RNA, so they sequenced expressed TCRB transcripts. Some clones are missing from TCRdb's copy, which holds only in-frame ones; the method was immunoSEQ multiplex PCR. This sample has 900,000 or so clones, with about a sixth found just once. These data come from a study of beta chain features in type 1 diabetes. Whole-study results and caveats: Possibly, sequencing cDNA over-represented cells that had high TCR expression levels.

A CD45RO/CCR7/CD25/CD127/CD95/CD27 panel sorted naive, central memory, regulatory and stem cell-like memory CD4+ cells. The CDR3 runs to 15 residues. The sequencing input was naive CD4+ T cells from blood. This sequence originates from a woman between 18 and 30 years old in good health. The chain joins TRBV21-1 to TRBJ2-5; the table's D call TRBD1 went unverified against the DNA. TRBV21-1 is recorded as a pseudogene. The CDR3 DNA follows: TGTGCCAGCAGGACAGGCCCACCGCCACAAGAGACCCAGTACTTC. Its protein product is CASRTGPPPQETQYF.